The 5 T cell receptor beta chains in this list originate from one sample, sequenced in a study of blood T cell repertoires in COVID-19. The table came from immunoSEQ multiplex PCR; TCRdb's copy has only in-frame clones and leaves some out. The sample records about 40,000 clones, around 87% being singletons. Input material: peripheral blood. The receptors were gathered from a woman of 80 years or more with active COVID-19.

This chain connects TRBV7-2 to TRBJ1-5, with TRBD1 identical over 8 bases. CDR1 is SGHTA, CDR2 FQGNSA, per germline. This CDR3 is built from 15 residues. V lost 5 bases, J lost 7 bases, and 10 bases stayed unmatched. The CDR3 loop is CASSTRQGRNQPQHF. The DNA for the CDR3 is TGTGCCAGCAGCACAAGACAGGGGAGGAACCAGCCCCAGCATTTT. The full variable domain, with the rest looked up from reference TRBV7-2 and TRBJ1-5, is GAGVSQSPSNKVTEKGKDVELRCDPISGHTALYWYRQSLGQGLEFLIYFQGNSAPDKSGLPSDRFSAERTGGSVSTLTIQRTQQEDSAVYLCASSTRQGRNQPQHFGDGTRLSIL.

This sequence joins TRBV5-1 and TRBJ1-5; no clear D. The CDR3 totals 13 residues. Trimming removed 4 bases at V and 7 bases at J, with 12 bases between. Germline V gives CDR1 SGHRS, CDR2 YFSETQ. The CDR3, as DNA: TGCGCCAGCAGCATCGGGGAAGGGCAGCCCCAGCATTTT. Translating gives CASSIGEGQPQHF.

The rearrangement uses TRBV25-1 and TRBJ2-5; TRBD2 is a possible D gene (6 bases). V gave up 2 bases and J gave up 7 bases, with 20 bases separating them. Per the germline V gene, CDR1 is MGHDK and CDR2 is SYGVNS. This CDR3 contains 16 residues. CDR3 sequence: CASSEGGLRGLGTQYF. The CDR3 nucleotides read TGTGCCAGCAGTGAAGGCGGACTAAGAGGGTTAGGGACCCAGTACTTC.

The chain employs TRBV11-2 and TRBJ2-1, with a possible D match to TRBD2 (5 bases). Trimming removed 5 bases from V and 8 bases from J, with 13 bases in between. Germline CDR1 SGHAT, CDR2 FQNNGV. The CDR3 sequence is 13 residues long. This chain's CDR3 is CASSPRAGHEQFF. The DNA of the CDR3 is TGTGCCAGCAGCCCGAGGGCCGGCCATGAGCAGTTCTTC.

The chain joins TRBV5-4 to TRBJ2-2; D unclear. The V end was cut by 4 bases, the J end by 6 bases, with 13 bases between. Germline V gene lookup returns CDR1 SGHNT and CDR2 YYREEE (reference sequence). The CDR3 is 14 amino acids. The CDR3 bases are TGTGCCAGCAGCACCCCCCGAGGCCCCGGGGAGCTGTTTTTT. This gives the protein CASSTPRGPGELFF.